The clone carrying this TCR beta chain has at least ten counts. No antigen is known for it. Deletions cut 3 bases from V and 5 bases from J, with 14 bases between. This CDR3 has 13 residues. Looked up from germline, CDR1 is SQVTM and CDR2 is ANQGSEA. The sample is drawn from a study of early T cells in non-severe SARS-CoV-2 infection. Overall study context: Whole-blood bulk RNA, unsorted, was sequenced, and chains were unpaired. Study-wide points: Matching with VDJdb favored anti-spike CD8 responses (missing private and CD4 specificities).

Individual cDNA molecules carried attached unique molecular identifiers. A single record per CDR3 protein comes from TCRdb applying MiXCR to the 5' RACE reads. The sample carries some 82,000 distinct CDR3 sequences, about 12% recorded once. The clonotype originates from an adult who was a healthcare worker with PCR-confirmed SARS-CoV-2 infection or an uninfected control (not recorded which). Input material: whole blood. The chain combines TRBV29-1 with TRBJ2-7; tentatively, D is TRBD1 (6 bases). CDR3 region: CSVDVAGGNEQYF. CDR3 nucleotides: TGCAGCGTTGACGTAGCTGGGGGCAACGAGCAGTACTTC.